Below are 21 T cell receptor beta chains sequenced from a single sample in a study of T cell responses to AZD1222 COVID-19 vaccine. Clones were read by immunoSEQ multiplex PCR, and TCRdb kept only the in-frame ones, dropping some. There are 100,000 to 150,000 clones in the sample; roughly nine tenths occur only once, and 25% to 35% lies in the top ten. The material was peripheral blood, obtained on day 0 of AZD1222 vaccination. These receptors came from an adult in good health.

This chain's CDR3 is CASSLAARGRSPLHF. The CDR3 DNA is TGCGCCAGCAGCTTGGCCGCCAGGGGGCGGTCACCCCTCCACTTT. The chain is built from TRBV5-1 and TRBJ1-6, with 8 positions matching TRBD1. The CDR3 spans 15 residues. Germline assignment: CDR1 SGHRS and CDR2 YFSETQ. J was trimmed by 10 bases and V by 0 bases; bases with no gene match: 6.

CDR3 nucleotides: TGTGCCAGCCAGGAAGCCTATAGCAATCAGCCCCAGCATTTT. This codes for CASQEAYSNQPQHF. The J gene is TRBJ1-5, the V gene TRBV6-5, with no clear D. CDR3 length: 14 amino acids. The V gene lost 8 bases and the J gene lost 0 bases, with 11 bases spanning the gap. The V gene's germline CDR1 is MNHEY and CDR2 SVGAGI.

This chain connects TRBV10-3 to TRBJ1-5; 8 bases map to TRBD1. Germline V CDR1 and CDR2: ENHRY, SYGVKD. The CDR3 consists of 16 residues. With 3 bases clipped from V and 0 bases from J, the junction kept 4 bases outside the gene matches. CDR3 residues: CAISDGQGVSNQPQHF. The DNA of the CDR3 is TGTGCCATCAGTGACGGACAGGGAGTTAGCAATCAGCCCCAGCATTTT.

This rearrangement joins TRBV4-3 to TRBJ2-1; TRBD2 is a possible D gene (5 bases). Germline loops: CDR1 LGHNA, CDR2 YSLEER. Trimming shortened V by 1 base and J by 1 base, and 5 bases separated the two germline ends. This CDR3 has 14 residues. CDR3 nucleotides: TGCGCCAGCAGCCAAGGGGAGTCCTACAATGAGCAGTTCTTC. The encoded protein is CASSQGESYNEQFF.

V and J are TRBV19 and TRBJ2-1; no reliable D call. Per the germline V gene, CDR1 is LNHDA and CDR2 is SQIVND (reference sequence). The ends were cut back, 2 bases at V and 4 bases at J, with 12 bases in the middle. This CDR3 contains 15 residues. In DNA form, the CDR3 reads TGTGCCAGTAGTATATCCGAGACCAAGTACAATGAGCAGTTCTTC. As protein: CASSISETKYNEQFF.

The J gene is TRBJ2-1, the V gene TRBV6-5; D remains unclear. Germline lookup yields CDR1 MNHEY and CDR2 SVGAGI. This CDR3 spans 15 amino acids. Trimming removed 8 bases from V and 7 bases from J, with 21 bases in between. As DNA, the CDR3 is TGTGCCAGCCTAAACCCCCCGGGTTCTATTAATGAGCAGTTCTTC. Its translation is CASLNPPGSINEQFF.

The chain joins TRBV7-9 to TRBJ1-1; 7 bases are a match to TRBD1. The CDR3 is made up of 14 amino acids. J lost 0 bases, V lost 4 bases, and 2 bases had no gene match. In germline, CDR1 is SEHNR, CDR2 FQNEAQ (reference sequence). The CDR3 nucleotides read TGTGCCAGCAGCTCGACAGGGCTGAACACTGAAGCTTTCTTT. Translating gives CASSSTGLNTEAFF.

This rearrangement joins TRBV12-3 or TRBV12-4 to TRBJ2-3; D is possibly TRBD2 (6 bases). V lost 6 bases, J lost 1 base, and 8 bases lay in between. The CDR3 runs to 13 residues. The CDR3 region is CASRSSGTDTQYF. CDR3 nucleotides: TGTGCCAGCAGATCTAGCGGCACAGATACGCAGTATTTT.

Remarks on this clone: Other DNA sequences from this sample encode an identical CDR3 as well. Here the CDR3 reads CASRETANYGYTF. The CDR3 DNA is TGTGCCAGCAGGGAGACTGCGAACTATGGCTACACCTTC. This chain links TRBV6-5 with TRBJ1-2; D not certain. The CDR3 runs 13 residues. Between the trimmed V and J ends, which lost 6 bases and 2 bases, there was a span of 10 bases. Germline-derived CDR1 and CDR2 are MNHEY and SVGAGI.

The J gene is TRBJ1-5, the V gene TRBV20-1, with 7 bases that match TRBD1. CDR1 and CDR2 (germline): DFQATT, SNEGSKA (reference sequence). The V segment lost 3 bases and the J segment 6 bases; nucleotides outside the gene matches: 11. This CDR3 contains 15 residues. This CDR3 is CSASLGGTAAQPQHF. CDR3 nucleotides: TGCAGTGCTAGTCTAGGCGGGACAGCGGCTCAGCCCCAGCATTTT.

V is TRBV29-1 and J is TRBJ2-2, with 11 bases lining up with TRBD2. The CDR3 length is 16 residues. The V gene end was trimmed by 5 bases and the J gene end by 1 base; junction bases not matched to a gene: 6. Germline values: CDR1 SQVTM, CDR2 ANQGSEA. CDR3 nucleotide sequence: TGCAGCGTTTCGACTAGCGGGACTCTGAACACCGGGGAGCTGTTTTTT. This translates into CSVSTSGTLNTGELFF.

This chain links TRBV5-1 with TRBJ2-2; D not resolved. Trimming took 0 bases from V and 5 from J, leaving 8 bases between them. From germline, CDR1 is SGHRS and CDR2 YFSETQ. This CDR3 spans 14 amino acids. CDR3 amino acids: CASSLGLQTGELFF. The CDR3 bases are TGCGCCAGCAGCTTGGGACTCCAGACCGGGGAGCTGTTTTTT.

CDR3 nucleotides: TGTGCCAGCAGTGACGGGAACTATGGCTACACCTTC. It encodes CASSDGNYGYTF. V is TRBV6-1 and J is TRBJ1-2; D is undetermined. CDR3 length equals 12 residues. Germline CDR1 is MNHNS and CDR2 is SASEGT. V lost 3 bases, J lost 2 bases, and 4 bases lay in between.

The chain combines TRBV30 with TRBJ1-3; no clear D gene. Germline V lookup: CDR1 GTSNPN, CDR2 SVGIG (reference sequence). V lost 4 bases and J 1 base, leaving 5 bases between the germline ends. This CDR3 has 12 amino acids. CDR3 nucleotides: TGTGCCTGGACCCAATCTGGAAACACCATATATTTT. It specifies CAWTQSGNTIYF.

V and J are TRBV5-1 and TRBJ2-1, with 15 bases lining up with TRBD2. This CDR3 is built from 16 residues. CDR1 and CDR2 (germline): SGHRS, YFSETQ. The junction had 9 bases not matched to a gene; V was cut back by 4 bases and J by 10 bases. The CDR3 DNA follows: TGCGCCAGCAGCCCCGGACTAGCGGGAGGGTGGGACGAGCAGTTCTTC. It yields the protein CASSPGLAGGWDEQFF.

The rearrangement joins TRBV3-1 (or the pseudogene TRBV3-2) to TRBJ1-6; D is undetermined. This CDR3 region has 15 residues. V lost 1 base, J lost 6 bases, and 10 bases lay in between. CDR1 LGHDT and CDR2 YNNKEL come from the germline V gene (reference sequence). The CDR3 is CASSQAPAVNSPLHF. In DNA form, the CDR3 reads TGTGCCAGCAGCCAAGCCCCGGCGGTTAATTCACCCCTCCACTTT.

This chain links TRBV14 with TRBJ1-2; D ambiguous. Germline V lookup: CDR1 SGHDN, CDR2 FVKESK. Trimming cost V 2 bases and J 7 bases, with 11 bases left between them. This CDR3 has 13 residues. The CDR3 bases are TGTGCCAGCAGCCAACAAGAGGAGGGTGGCTACACCTTC. Protein sequence: CASSQQEEGGYTF.

The chain combines TRBV7-2 with TRBJ1-1; 7 bases agree with TRBD1. The CDR3 runs 13 residues. After removal of 4 bases from V and 5 bases from J, the junction contained 4 bases not matched to a gene. Germline V CDR1 and CDR2: SGHTA, FQGNSA. CDR3 protein: CASSSHRGTEAFF. CDR3 nucleotide sequence: TGTGCCAGCAGCTCCCACAGGGGAACTGAAGCTTTCTTT.

This clone turned up a few times. The chain has TRBV14 and TRBJ1-1; D is uncertain. Trimming removed 0 bases at V and 0 bases at J, with 20 bases between. Germline V gives CDR1 SGHDN, CDR2 FVKESK. The length of the CDR3 is 19 residues. CDR3 DNA sequence: TGTGCCAGCAGCCAAGAGACCGGCCGGCCAGGAGGAGTGAACACTGAAGCTTTCTTT. Its protein product is CASSQETGRPGGVNTEAFF.

The chain has TRBV27 and TRBJ1-2; TRBD1 might be the D (5 bases). This CDR3 is 14 amino acids long. The germline gives CDR1 MNHEY, CDR2 SMNVEV (reference sequence). Trimming cost V 7 bases and J 10 bases, with 22 bases left between them. The CDR3 loop reads CASTVDRDRGIYTF. The CDR3 coding sequence is TGTGCCAGCACGGTAGACCGGGACCGCGGAATCTACACCTTC.

This clone was seen more than once but under ten times. This chain connects TRBV6-1 to TRBJ2-7, with TRBD2 matching over 15 bases. The CDR3 sequence is 17 residues long. V shed 4 bases, J shed 5 bases, and the junction held 9 bases outside the gene matches. Germline CDR1 is MNHNS and CDR2 is SASEGT. The CDR3 is CASSGGLAGGLPHEQYF. CDR3 in DNA: TGTGCCAGCAGTGGGGGACTAGCGGGGGGATTACCCCACGAGCAGTACTTC.